The next 30 T cell receptor beta chains were all read from a single sample in a study of blood T cell repertoires in COVID-19. Here immunoSEQ multiplex PCR was the method, and the copy in TCRdb shows in-frame clones only, minus some. In the table there are 330,000 or so clones, roughly 87% of which are singletons. The sample consisted of PBMCs or T cells enriched from blood (not recorded which). Source of these receptors: a woman in her twenties or thirties who had recovered from COVID-19.

This clone was detected once. This chain links TRBV13 with TRBJ2-1, with 9 bases identical to TRBD2. CDR1 PRHDT and CDR2 FYEKMQ come from the germline V gene (reference sequence). V lost 5 bases and J lost 7; bases outside the gene matches: 9. CDR3 size: 15 residues. As DNA, the CDR3 is TGTGCCAGCAGCCCCCCGCGGGGGGGCCGGAATGAGCAGTTCTTC. Its protein is CASSPPRGGRNEQFF.

The gene calls are TRBV4-1 and TRBJ2-4, with D possibly matching TRBD2 (6 bases). This CDR3 comprises 19 residues. From germline, CDR1 is MGHRA and CDR2 YSYEKL. With 3 bases removed from V and 5 bases from J, the gap between germline ends came to 26 bases. The CDR3 protein is CASSQSPAGLLKVENIQYF. In nucleotides, the CDR3 is TGCGCCAGCAGCCAGAGTCCAGCGGGCCTCTTGAAAGTTGAAAACATTCAGTACTTC.

This chain connects TRBV5-4 to TRBJ1-2; 9 bases fit TRBD1. V gave up 5 bases and J gave up 7 bases; unmatched junction bases: 9. The CDR3 extends over 14 amino acids. CDR1 SGHNT and CDR2 YYREEE come from the germline V gene (reference sequence). CDR3 sequence: CASRRTGVLGGYTF. CDR3 nucleotides: TGTGCCAGCAGGAGGACAGGGGTTTTGGGTGGCTACACCTTC.

V gene TRBV10-3 combines with J gene TRBJ2-7; 10 nucleotides line up with TRBD1. After removal of 5 bases from V and 6 bases from J, the junction contained 4 bases not matched to a gene. The CDR3 sequence is 13 residues long. CDR1 is ENHRY and CDR2 is SYGVKD in the germline V gene. The DNA for the CDR3 is TGTGCCATCAGTAGGGACAGGGGATCCGAGCAGTACTTC. Protein product: CAISRDRGSEQYF.

The CDR3, as DNA: TGTGCCAGCAGCTTAGCCGGGACAGGGGGCTCAACCTACGAGCAGTACTTC. Its protein product is CASSLAGTGGSTYEQYF. The V gene is TRBV7-9, the J gene TRBJ2-7; TRBD1 matches at 12 bases. V lost 0 bases and J lost 2; bases outside the gene matches: 5. Germline V gene lookup returns CDR1 SEHNR and CDR2 FQNEAQ (reference sequence). The CDR3 runs to 17 residues.

The rearrangement uses TRBV7-8 and TRBJ1-1; D is ambiguous. This CDR3 contains 15 residues. V lost 3 bases and J 0 bases, leaving 11 bases between the germline ends. Germline-derived CDR1 and CDR2 are SGHVS and FQNEAQ. Here the CDR3 reads CASSLAQSLNTEAFF. Written as DNA, the CDR3 is TGTGCCAGCAGCTTGGCACAGAGTTTGAACACTGAAGCTTTCTTT.

A single count supports this clone. V gene TRBV6-1 combines with J gene TRBJ2-1; D is possibly TRBD2 (6 bases). V was cut by 1 base and J by 5 bases, with 9 bases left in between. Germline V CDR1 and CDR2: MNHNS, SASEGT. The CDR3 consists of 14 residues. CDR3 sequence: CASSEGGTHNEQFF. CDR3 nucleotides: TGTGCCAGCAGTGAAGGGGGGACTCACAATGAGCAGTTCTTC.

This chain connects TRBV6-5 to TRBJ2-7; 10 bases line up with TRBD2. This CDR3 comprises 15 residues. Germline CDR1 reads MNHEY; CDR2 reads SVGAGI. After removal of 0 bases from V and 4 bases from J, the junction contained 3 bases not matched to a gene. CDR3 protein: CASSYSASGGYEQYF. The DNA of the CDR3 is TGTGCCAGCAGTTACTCGGCTAGCGGGGGATACGAGCAGTACTTC.

The chain combines TRBV28 with TRBJ2-3, with TRBD1 matching over 9 bases. Losses at the gene ends were 3 bases for V and 0 bases for J; bases not matched to a gene: 16. Germline CDR1 MDHEN, CDR2 SYDVKM. The CDR3 loop spans 20 amino acids. The CDR3 DNA reads TGTGCCAGCAGTTTGCGGGGACAGGGTCCCTTGTACAATAGCACAGATACGCAGTATTTT. Its protein is CASSLRGQGPLYNSTDTQYF.

The genes are TRBV19 and TRBJ2-7; D ambiguous. Germline loops: CDR1 LNHDA, CDR2 SQIVND (reference sequence). The CDR3 is made up of 12 amino acids. The ends were cut back, 4 bases at V and 1 base at J, with 5 bases in the middle. CDR3 bases: TGTGCCAGTAGTAATCCGTCCTACGAGCAGTACTTC. This translates into CASSNPSYEQYF.

Points on this clone: Given a much more abundant clone one base away, this may be a read error. As DNA, the CDR3 is TGTGCCAGCAGTCGGACTAGCGGGAGTAATGAGCAGTTCTTC. It specifies CASSRTSGSNEQFF. The chain joins TRBV28 to TRBJ2-1; the match to TRBD2 covers 13 bases. CDR3 length: 14 residues. Germline loops: CDR1 MDHEN, CDR2 SYDVKM. V trimming: 5 bases; J trimming: 7 bases; junction bases outside the gene matches: 2.

The V gene is TRBV3-1 (or the pseudogene TRBV3-2), the J gene TRBJ1-5, with 7 bases fitting TRBD1. There are 14 residues in the CDR3. The J segment lost 5 bases and the V segment lost 4 bases, leaving 5 bases of the junction unmatched. Germline CDR1 LGHDT, CDR2 YNNKEL (reference sequence). This CDR3 reads CASSPRDRYQPQHF. CDR3 nucleotides: TGTGCCAGCAGCCCCCGGGACAGATATCAGCCCCAGCATTTT.

This clone was found once. The sample has other DNA sequences that encode this CDR3 too. The chain employs TRBV5-6 and TRBJ2-3; 8 nucleotides line up with TRBD2. Germline lookup yields CDR1 SGHDT and CDR2 YYEEEE. This CDR3 spans 16 amino acids. V shed 0 bases, J shed 2 bases, and the junction held 5 bases outside the gene matches. The CDR3 reads CASSLAAGAPTDTQYF. For the CDR3, the DNA is TGTGCCAGCAGCTTGGCAGCGGGGGCCCCCACAGATACGCAGTATTTT.

The chain joins TRBV5-1 to TRBJ2-5, with unresolved D. This CDR3 contains 14 residues. From germline, CDR1 is SGHRS and CDR2 YFSETQ. Trimming cost V 4 bases and J 5 bases, with 15 bases left between them. CDR3 bases: TGCGCCAGCAGCCTTTCCGAGTCAGCGGAGACCCAGTACTTC. Translated: CASSLSESAETQYF.

The rearrangement links TRBV2 to TRBJ1-5; TRBD1 aligns across 9 bases. The CDR3 totals 16 residues. The V and J ends lost 6 bases and 3 bases, in that order; junction bases with no gene match: 9. CDR1 and CDR2 (germline): SNHLY, FYNNEI. This CDR3 is CASSAGQGSYNQPQHF. The DNA of the CDR3 is TGTGCCAGCAGCGCCGGACAGGGGTCCTACAATCAGCCCCAGCATTTT.

J is TRBJ1-2 and V is TRBV18; 8 nucleotides line up with TRBD1. Trimming cost V 2 bases and J 4 bases; bases outside gene matches: 0. The V gene's germline CDR1 is KGHSH and CDR2 LQKENI. The CDR3 has 13 residues. CDR3 loop: CASSPGQGYGYTF. The DNA for the CDR3 is TGTGCCAGCTCACCAGGACAGGGCTATGGCTACACCTTC.

The rearrangement uses TRBV14 and TRBJ1-2; weak D call: TRBD1 (6 bases). Between the trimmed V and J ends, which lost 2 bases and 2 bases, there was a span of 12 bases. The CDR3 contains 15 residues. Germline loops: CDR1 SGHDN, CDR2 FVKESK. As DNA, the CDR3 is TGTGCCAGCAGCCAATTGGACAGACAGAACTATGGCTACACCTTC. It specifies CASSQLDRQNYGYTF.

This clone was observed a single time. The rearrangement joins TRBV3-1 (or the pseudogene TRBV3-2) to TRBJ1-2; 9 bases align to TRBD1. From germline, CDR1 is LGHDT and CDR2 YNNKEL (reference sequence). Trimming took 4 bases from V and 2 from J; bases not matched to a gene: 2. The CDR3 is 14 amino acids. CDR3 region: CASSRTGENYGYTF. The CDR3 DNA is TGTGCCAGCAGCCGGACAGGGGAAAACTATGGCTACACCTTC.

The chain has TRBV27 and TRBJ1-2; TRBD1 matches 7 bases. The CDR3 runs 12 residues. Germline values: CDR1 MNHEY, CDR2 SMNVEV (reference sequence). V trimming: 5 bases; J trimming: 7 bases; junction bases outside the gene matches: 4. This CDR3 is CASSEQGFGYTF. In nucleotides, the CDR3 is TGTGCCAGCAGTGAACAGGGGTTTGGCTACACCTTC.

V is TRBV10-3 and J is TRBJ2-1, with D unclear. V lost 3 bases and J lost 0, with 15 bases in between. This CDR3 comprises 17 residues. Germline lookup yields CDR1 ENHRY and CDR2 SYGVKD. The CDR3 loop reads CAISELGDRYSYNEQFF. CDR3 in DNA: TGTGCCATCAGTGAATTGGGCGACCGGTACTCCTACAATGAGCAGTTCTTC.

The V call is TRBV7-9, the J call TRBJ1-4; D uncertain. Trimming stripped 2 bases from V and 3 bases from J, with 16 bases between. The CDR3 consists of 17 residues. CDR1 and CDR2 from the germline V gene are SEHNR and FQNEAQ (reference sequence). The CDR3 DNA follows: TGTGCCAGCAGCTTACACACGGGTTCAATCGCTAATGAAAAACTGTTTTTT. Its translation is CASSLHTGSIANEKLFF.

The chain combines TRBV12-3 or TRBV12-4 with TRBJ2-7, with D perhaps matching TRBD2 (6 bases). Between the trimmed V and J ends, which lost 5 bases and 5 bases, there was a span of 10 bases. The CDR3 has 12 residues. The CDR3 DNA reads TGTGCCAGCAGTGCGAGGACTAACGAGCAGTACTTC. The encoded protein is CASSARTNEQYF.

The V and J genes are TRBV24-1 and TRBJ2-4; tentative D call: TRBD1 (6 bases). CDR1 is KGHDR and CDR2 is SFDVKD in the germline V gene. Trimming removed 4 bases at V and 6 bases at J, with 36 bases between. CDR3 length: 22 residues. The CDR3 DNA reads as TGTGCCACCAGTGACCCCCGAAAGACGACAGGCCACCCCCAATCTGTTCGAAACATTCAGTACTTC. Protein sequence: CATSDPRKTTGHPQSVRNIQYF.

A word on this clone: Distinct nucleotide sequences in the sample also encode this CDR3. The chain recombines TRBV12-3 or TRBV12-4 with TRBJ2-7, with D perhaps TRBD2 (6 bases). There are 13 residues in the CDR3. The V end was cut by 6 bases, the J end by 3 bases, with 12 bases between. The DNA for the CDR3 is TGTGCCAGCAGCCCTCGGACTAACTACGAGCAGTACTTC. This encodes CASSPRTNYEQYF.

The CDR3 DNA reads TGTGCCAGCTCACCCTTCAAGGGGACAGCCTATAATTCACCCCTCCACTTT. It is translated as CASSPFKGTAYNSPLHF. J is TRBJ1-6 and V is TRBV18; 7 nucleotides agree with TRBD1. The CDR3 length is 17 residues. The junction had 7 bases not matched to a gene; V was cut back by 3 bases and J by 2 bases. Per germline, CDR1 KGHSH and CDR2 LQKENI.

This chain links TRBV2 with TRBJ2-5, with D possibly being TRBD1 (6 bases). The CDR3 runs to 15 residues. Trimming stripped 2 bases from V and 5 bases from J, with 15 bases between. CDR1 and CDR2 (germline): SNHLY, FYNNEI. The CDR3 sequence is CASSEPPTGVETQYF. CDR3 nucleotides: TGTGCCAGCAGTGAACCCCCGACAGGCGTGGAGACCCAGTACTTC. The whole variable domain, filled in from reference TRBV2 and TRBJ2-5, reads EPEVTQTPSHQVTQMGQEVILRCVPISNHLYFYWYRQILGQKVEFLVSFYNNEISEKSEIFDDQFSVERPDGSNFTLKIRSTKLEDSAMYFCASSEPPTGVETQYFGPGTRLLVL.

CDR3 protein: CASSIDAGTGSIGYTF. CDR3 coding DNA: TGTGCCAGTAGTATAGACGCCGGGACAGGGAGTATCGGCTACACCTTC. The chain links TRBV19 to TRBJ1-2; TRBD1 agrees at 9 bases. The CDR3 extends over 16 amino acids. Germline V lookup: CDR1 LNHDA, CDR2 SQIVND (reference sequence). With V trimmed by 0 bases and J by 8 bases, 10 bases remained unmatched.

The chain uses TRBV7-6 and TRBJ1-5, with TRBD1 as a possible D gene (5 bases). The V and J ends lost 1 base and 3 bases respectively, with 13 bases between them. The CDR3 is made up of 16 amino acids. CDR1 SGHVS and CDR2 FNYEAQ come from the germline V gene. DNA of the CDR3: TGTGCCAGCAGCTTAGGGCCAGGGACTACCAATCAGCCCCAGCATTTT. It is translated as CASSLGPGTTNQPQHF.

The chain has TRBV7-3 and TRBJ1-6, with TRBD1 as a possible D gene (6 bases). V gave up 5 bases and J gave up 5 bases, with 13 bases separating them. This CDR3 region has 15 residues. The germline V gene has CDR1 SGHTA and CDR2 FQGTGA. Here the CDR3 DNA reads TGTGCCAGCAGCCAACAGGGCGGCGATAATTCACCCCTCCACTTT. Its protein product is CASSQQGGDNSPLHF.

The V call is TRBV6-4, the J call TRBJ2-1; 11 bases agree with TRBD2. This CDR3 comprises 13 residues. Germline V CDR1 and CDR2: MRHNA, SNTAGT. V dropped 6 bases and J dropped 9; count of bases not matched to a gene: 4. This CDR3 reads CASSPTSGIEQFF. CDR3 sequence (DNA): TGTGCCAGCAGCCCGACTAGCGGGATTGAGCAGTTCTTC.